Following are 31 T cell receptor beta chains from one sample sequenced in a study of blood T cells in healthy people across ages. The use of a sample-barcoded 5' primer and a J-beta primer mix characterized a second PCR of roughly 7 to 11 cycles. One entry per CDR3 protein results from TCRdb running MiXCR on the 5' RACE reads. The data show over 700,000 distinct CDR3 sequences, more than 20% seen once. This sample also appeared in a second study, on T cells of mothers and their children.

Sequences were obtained from blood. The receptors come from a boy under 18 in good health.

J is TRBJ2-3 and V is TRBV24-1, with D possibly being TRBD1 (5 bases). Germline lookup yields CDR1 KGHDR and CDR2 SFDVKD. The CDR3 has 13 residues. Between the trimmed V and J ends, which lost 7 bases and 6 bases, there was a span of 13 bases. In nucleotides, the CDR3 is TGTGCCACCAGGGCCCAGGGATCGGATACGCAGTATTTT. It encodes CATRAQGSDTQYF.

The chain has TRBV15 and TRBJ2-1; D unresolved. Germline CDR1 reads LNHNV; CDR2 reads YYDKDF (reference sequence). The V end was cut by 8 bases, the J end by 3 bases, with 5 bases between. The CDR3 length is 11 residues. The CDR3 sequence: CATSGYNEQFF. The CDR3 DNA is TGTGCCACCTCGGGCTACAATGAGCAGTTCTTC.

This clonotype turned up a few times. The chain's CDR3 is CASSSSGRGFSYEQYF. The DNA of the CDR3 is TGTGCCAGCAGTTCCAGCGGGAGAGGGTTCTCCTACGAGCAGTACTTC. The V call is TRBV28, the J call TRBJ2-5; 8 nucleotides match TRBD2. The J call may be wrong; the DNA end is better matched by TRBJ2-7. Per germline, CDR1 MDHEN and CDR2 SYDVKM. This CDR3 comprises 16 residues.

The chain links TRBV9 to TRBJ2-3; D is possibly TRBD1 or TRBD2 (6 bases each). This CDR3 spans 15 amino acids. With 5 bases removed from V and 1 base from J, the gap between germline ends came to 14 bases. Germline CDR1 reads SGDLS; CDR2 reads YYNGEE. CDR3 protein: CASRPRGRGTDTQYF. CDR3 coding DNA: TGTGCCAGCAGGCCCCGGGGGCGGGGCACAGATACGCAGTATTTT.

This clonotype turned up a few times. The chain uses TRBV7-9 and TRBJ2-5; D not resolved. The V end was cut by 8 bases, the J end by 0 bases, with 7 bases between. CDR1 is SEHNR, CDR2 FQNEAQ, per germline (reference sequence). This CDR3 is built from 12 residues. CDR3 bases: TGTGCCAGCGTCTCCAACCAAGAGACCCAGTACTTC. Its translation: CASVSNQETQYF.

The chain employs TRBV12-3 or TRBV12-4 and TRBJ1-6; TRBD1 might be the D (5 bases). This CDR3 is 14 amino acids long. Deletions cut 3 bases from V and 13 bases from J, with 16 bases between. CDR3 bases: TGTGCCAGCAGTTTTGAACAGGCCCAAGGTCCCCTCCACTTT. This encodes CASSFEQAQGPLHF.

This clonotype was seen a few times. The rearrangement uses TRBV28 and TRBJ2-7; 8 bases are a match to TRBD2. V lost 2 bases and J lost 3; bases outside the gene matches: 3. Germline assignment: CDR1 MDHEN and CDR2 SYDVKM. This CDR3 spans 14 amino acids. The chain's CDR3 is CASSLDGRDYEQYF. The CDR3 DNA is TGTGCCAGCAGTTTAGACGGGAGGGACTACGAGCAGTACTTC.

V usage is TRBV7-3 and J usage is TRBJ2-5; TRBD1 matches 8 bases. This CDR3 is built from 14 residues. V lost 5 bases, J lost 2 bases, and 4 bases stayed unmatched. The germline V gene encodes CDR1 SGHTA and CDR2 FQGTGA. CDR3 loop: CASSRGTGQETQYF. The CDR3 nucleotides are TGTGCCAGCAGCCGGGGGACAGGACAAGAGACCCAGTACTTC.

This clonotype was detected a few times. This rearrangement joins TRBV6-2 or TRBV6-3 to TRBJ1-2; 7 positions agree with TRBD1. The CDR3 has 13 residues. V was pared by 6 bases and J by 3 bases, with 4 bases of the junction left unmatched. Per the germline V gene, CDR1 is MNHEY and CDR2 is SVGEGT. The CDR3 nucleotides are TGTGCCAGCAGCCACGGGACAGACTATGGCTACACCTTC. Protein: CASSHGTDYGYTF.

The chain links TRBV12-3 or TRBV12-4 to TRBJ1-2; 8 bases agree with TRBD1. The CDR3 extends over 13 amino acids. The J segment lost 4 bases and the V segment lost 7 bases, leaving 5 bases of the junction unmatched. The DNA for the CDR3 is TGTGCCAGCAATTCAGGGGGCGGCTATGGCTACACCTTC. This sequence encodes CASNSGGGYGYTF.

This chain connects TRBV7-2 to TRBJ1-6; D remains ambiguous. This CDR3 is built from 12 residues. From germline, CDR1 is SGHTA and CDR2 FQGNSA. V was shortened by 5 bases and J by 9 bases, with 8 bases between the two germline ends. The CDR3: CASSRAASPLHF. The CDR3 DNA reads as TGTGCCAGCAGCCGGGCGGCTTCACCCCTCCACTTT.

This clonotype was seen a few times. The chain couples TRBV6-2 or TRBV6-3 to TRBJ2-3; TRBD1 agrees at 9 bases. The CDR3 sequence is 13 residues long. Germline CDR1 is MNHEY and CDR2 is SVGEGT. The V gene end was trimmed by 5 bases and the J gene end by 5 bases; junction bases not matched to a gene: 2. The CDR3 reads CASSDRGIDTQYF. DNA of the CDR3: TGTGCCAGCAGTGACAGGGGGATAGATACGCAGTATTTT.

This clonotype was picked up one time. The chain recombines TRBV2 with TRBJ2-7; no definite D call. Germline V gene lookup returns CDR1 SNHLY and CDR2 FYNNEI. Trimming removed 11 bases at V and 3 bases at J, with 11 bases between. CDR3 length equals 11 residues. CDR3 region: CACRADYEQYF. As DNA, the CDR3 is TGTGCCTGCCGCGCAGACTACGAGCAGTACTTC. The full variable domain, completed using reference TRBV2 and TRBJ2-7, is EPEVTQTPSHQVTQMGQEVILRCVPISNHLYFYWYRQILGQKVEFLVSFYNNEISEKSEIFDDQFSVERPDGSNFTLKIRSTKLEDSAMYFCACRADYEQYFGPGTRLTVT.

This chain links TRBV5-1 with TRBJ1-6; D perhaps matches TRBD1 (5 bases). The CDR3 runs 17 residues. V was shortened by 4 bases and J by 0 bases, with 14 bases between the two germline ends. Germline assignment: CDR1 SGHRS and CDR2 YFSETQ. The CDR3 reads CASSQGTTSSYNSPLHF. The CDR3 coding sequence is TGCGCCAGCAGCCAGGGCACTACGAGCTCCTATAATTCACCCCTCCACTTT.

Notes on this clonotype: This may be a read error, as it is one base from a much larger clone. V gene TRBV7-8 combines with J gene TRBJ2-1; 10 bases are a match to TRBD2. From germline, CDR1 is SGHVS and CDR2 FQNEAQ. CDR3 size: 15 residues. After removal of 1 base from V and 7 bases from J, the junction contained 4 bases not matched to a gene. In nucleotides, the CDR3 is TGTGCCAGCAGCTTAGATCTAGCGGGGGATAATGAGCAGTTCTTC. This encodes CASSLDLAGDNEQFF.

This clonotype was found a few times. The chain couples TRBV10-3 to TRBJ2-1, with TRBD1 as a possible D gene (6 bases). Trimming shortened V by 1 base and J by 4 bases, and 14 bases separated the two germline ends. This CDR3 region has 16 residues. CDR1 is ENHRY and CDR2 is SYGVKD in the germline V gene. The CDR3 here is CAISEFSGVSYNEQFF. CDR3 in DNA: TGTGCCATCAGTGAGTTTTCAGGGGTTTCTTACAATGAGCAGTTCTTC.

The chain has TRBV4-1 and TRBJ2-7, with D tentatively TRBD2 (5 bases). CDR1 MGHRA and CDR2 YSYEKL come from the germline V gene. With 2 bases removed from V and 4 bases from J, the gap between germline ends came to 6 bases. CDR3 length: 12 amino acids. CDR3 bases: TGCGCCAGCAGCCAACCGGGGTACGAGCAGTACTTC. It translates to CASSQPGYEQYF.

This clonotype came up a few times. The gene calls are TRBV4-1 and TRBJ1-1; D gene ambiguous. CDR3 length equals 15 residues. Germline V lookup: CDR1 MGHRA, CDR2 YSYEKL. Trimming stripped 4 bases from V and 4 bases from J, with 16 bases between. The CDR3 loop is CASSPDPLGRTEAFF. DNA for the CDR3: TGCGCCAGCAGCCCGGACCCATTAGGGCGCACTGAAGCTTTCTTT.

This clonotype was counted between two and nine times. This rearrangement joins TRBV7-8 to TRBJ2-5; the match to TRBD1 covers 7 bases. There are 15 residues in the CDR3. V lost 0 bases to trimming and J lost 12 bases; unmatched junction nucleotides: 13. CDR1 and CDR2 (germline): SGHVS, FQNEAQ. CDR3 in amino acids: CASSLAGTDTSFEYF. The CDR3, as DNA: TGTGCCAGCAGCTTAGCGGGGACAGATACGAGCTTCGAGTACTTC. The complete variable domain, with remaining parts taken from reference TRBV7-8 and TRBJ2-5, reads GAGVSQSPRYKVAKRGQDVALRCDPISGHVSLFWYQQALGQGPEFLTYFQNEAQLDKSGLPSDRFFAERPEGSVSTLKIQRTQQEDSAVYLCASSLAGTDTSFEYFGPGTRLLVL.

This clonotype was counted a few times. The CDR3 sequence: CSVEGGDREEADTEAFF. The CDR3 nucleotides are TGCAGCGTTGAGGGGGGGGACAGGGAGGAAGCGGACACTGAAGCTTTCTTT. This chain uses TRBV29-1 with TRBJ1-1; TRBD1 matches 9 bases. The CDR3 totals 17 residues. The germline CDR1 and CDR2 sequences are SQVTM and ANQGSEA. V trimming: 3 bases; J trimming: 3 bases; junction bases outside the gene matches: 14.

This chain uses TRBV20-1 with TRBJ2-7; no firm D call. V was shortened by 6 bases and J by 3 bases, with 12 bases between the two germline ends. This CDR3 has 12 residues. Germline V gives CDR1 DFQATT, CDR2 SNEGSKA (reference sequence). In DNA, the CDR3 is TGCAGTGCAAGCAAAAATAACTACGAGCAGTACTTC. Translation gives CSASKNNYEQYF.

The chain employs TRBV7-2 and TRBJ1-1; unclear D gene. This CDR3 spans 13 amino acids. The V gene's germline CDR1 is SGHTA and CDR2 FQGNSA. Trimming pared 3 bases from V and 7 bases from J, leaving 12 bases between. CDR3 in amino acids: CASSFAPALEAFF. The CDR3 region has the DNA TGTGCCAGCAGCTTTGCTCCAGCTCTTGAAGCTTTCTTT. The whole variable domain, remainder taken from reference TRBV7-2 and TRBJ1-1, is GAGVSQSPSNKVTEKGKDVELRCDPISGHTALYWYRQSLGQGLEFLIYFQGNSAPDKSGLPSDRFSAERTGGSVSTLTIQRTQQEDSAVYLCASSFAPALEAFFGQGTRLTVV.

This clonotype was observed a handful of times. The V gene is TRBV12-3 or TRBV12-4, the J gene TRBJ2-3; D gene ambiguous. CDR3 size: 15 residues. Between the trimmed V and J ends, which lost 6 bases and 1 base, there was a span of 14 bases. In DNA, the CDR3 is TGTGCCAGCAGCCGATCCTCAACGGGCACAGATACGCAGTATTTT. Translation: CASSRSSTGTDTQYF.

This clonotype appeared many times. The CDR3, as DNA: TGCAGCGTTGAAGATCAGGCGGGAGCCTACAATGAGCAGTTCTTC. Translated, it gives CSVEDQAGAYNEQFF. This chain uses TRBV29-1 with TRBJ2-1, with 7 bases aligning to TRBD2. This CDR3 has 15 residues. Trimming removed 0 bases from V and 2 bases from J; junction bases left unmatched: 4. The germline V gene has CDR1 SQVTM and CDR2 ANQGSEA.

This clonotype was counted only a few times. Mismatch with germline at one junction end may stem from a read error. The gene calls are TRBV20-1 and TRBJ2-1; TRBD2 matches 7 bases. Germline values: CDR1 DFQATT, CDR2 SNEGSKA (reference sequence). This CDR3 region has 15 residues. The CDR3 coding sequence is TGCGGTGCTAGGACTAGAGGCCTCCTATACAATGAGCAGTTCTTC. This encodes CGARTRGLLYNEQFF.

The chain couples TRBV9 to TRBJ2-5, with D unresolved. The CDR3 runs 14 residues. Per the germline V gene, CDR1 is SGDLS and CDR2 is YYNGEE. With 0 bases removed from V and 1 base from J, the gap between germline ends came to 7 bases. The CDR3 DNA follows: TGTGCCAGCAGCGTAGAGGTGGGCCAAGAGACCCAGTACTTC. Translated, it gives CASSVEVGQETQYF.

This clonotype was found a few times. The CDR3 DNA reads TGTGCCAGCAGCCTTTGGGGTGCCCAAGAGACCCAGTACTTC. Translating gives CASSLWGAQETQYF. V gene TRBV9 combines with J gene TRBJ2-1, with D unclear. Near its end, the DNA agrees better with TRBJ2-5, so the J call may be wrong. Germline V gene sequence: CDR1 SGDLS, CDR2 YYNGEE. The CDR3 extends over 14 amino acids.

This clonotype has just a few counts. The chain employs TRBV9 and TRBJ2-1, with TRBD1 as a possible D gene (6 bases). The CDR3 contains 14 residues. V shed 7 bases and J shed 3 bases, with 14 bases lying between them. Germline V gene sequence: CDR1 SGDLS, CDR2 YYNGEE. CDR3 coding DNA: TGTGCCAGCGGACATGGGACAAACTACAATGAGCAGTTCTTC. Amino acids: CASGHGTNYNEQFF.

The chain combines TRBV12-3 or TRBV12-4 with TRBJ2-5; 7 positions agree with TRBD1. Losses at the gene ends were 6 bases for V and 5 bases for J; bases not matched to a gene: 6. The CDR3 is 13 residues long. Here the CDR3 reads CASSLAQGETQYF. CDR3 in DNA: TGTGCCAGCAGCTTGGCACAGGGGGAGACCCAGTACTTC.

CDR3 DNA sequence: TGTGCCAGCAGCTCCGTCGGGGGGGCACAAGAGACCCAGTACTTC. This gives the protein CASSSVGGAQETQYF. V and J are TRBV6-2 or TRBV6-3 and TRBJ2-5; 8 bases line up with TRBD2. CDR1 and CDR2 (germline): MNHEY, SVGEGT. This CDR3 has 15 amino acids. Trimming cost V 6 bases and J 2 bases; bases outside gene matches: 8.

This rearrangement joins TRBV5-8 to TRBJ1-2, with 7 bases matching TRBD1. Germline CDR1 is SGHTS and CDR2 is YDEGEE. V gave up 9 bases and J gave up 4 bases; unmatched junction bases: 21. The CDR3 is 17 residues long. As DNA, the CDR3 is TGTGCCACCCTCACAGACAGGGAAGAACTAATCGGCTATGGCTACACCTTC. Its protein product is CATLTDREELIGYGYTF. Combining the CDR3 with reference TRBV5-8 and TRBJ1-2 gives the whole variable domain EAGVTQSPTHLIKTRGQQATLRCSPISGHTSVYWYQQALGLGLQFLLWYDEGEERNRGNFPPRFSGRQFPNYSSELNVNALELEDSALYLCATLTDREELIGYGYTFGSGTRLTVV.